This T cell receptor beta chain came from a study of TIL therapy for anti-PD-1-resistant metastatic lung cancer. The CDR3 runs 13 residues. Per the germline V gene, CDR1 is SGHDT and CDR2 is YYEEEE. The V end lost 3 bases, the J end lost 9 bases, and 13 bases lay between the germline ends. Sequencing used immunoSEQ v3. The method was immunoSEQ multiplex PCR; TCRdb's version includes in-frame clones alone and lacks a portion of them. Altogether about 50,000 clones are present, about two thirds being singletons, with the ten largest covering roughly 5.6%. The time point denotes: pre-treatment sample, taken before nivolumab and TIL therapy. The tumor samples were excised metastases, mostly pleural nodules or supraclavicular lymph nodes. This clone has just a few counts.

The input for sequencing was tumor tissue, taken at baseline. V and J are TRBV5-6 and TRBJ1-5; TRBD1 is a possible D gene (5 bases). The sequence was collected from a person between 25 and 79 years old with non-small cell lung cancer. The DNA of the CDR3 is TGTGCCAGCAGCTCGCGGGGCTCCCGGCCCCAGCATTTT. It is translated as CASSSRGSRPQHF. Drawing the rest from reference TRBV5-6 and TRBJ1-5, the complete variable domain is DAGVTQSPTHLIKTRGQQVTLRCSPKSGHDTVSWYQQALGQGPQFIFQYYEEEERQRGNFPDRFSGHQFPNYSSELNVNALLLGDSALYLCASSSRGSRPQHFGDGTRLSIL.